This T cell receptor (beta chain) was observed in a study of blood T cell repertoires in COVID-19. Study information: Acute and convalescent COVID-19 samples came from the United States, Italy and Spain. Nucleic acid was either cDNA or gDNA, and it came from T cells, B-cell-depleted T cells, or PBMCs.

Germline V gives CDR1 LGHDT, CDR2 YNNKEL (reference sequence). The CDR3 sequence is 15 residues long. The V and J ends lost 0 bases and 2 bases, in that order; junction bases with no gene match: 4. How the authors handled the data: The authors estimated nucleated cell counts from reference gene primer amplification. Libraries were prepared by immunoSEQ multiplex PCR; TCRdb keeps only in-frame clonotypes and omits some of them. Clone size and the V and J calls come from that table; the DNA yielded D and trimming. The repertoire holds approximately 59,000 clones, with around 80% as singletons. Sequencing used peripheral blood. This sequence was found in a man aged 80 or over with acute or convalescent COVID-19. The V call is TRBV3-1 (or the pseudogene TRBV3-2), the J call TRBJ2-7; 7 bases fit TRBD1. The CDR3 DNA follows: TGTGCCAGCAGCCAAGAGGGACAGACCGCCTACGAGCAGTACTTC. It yields the protein CASSQEGQTAYEQYF.